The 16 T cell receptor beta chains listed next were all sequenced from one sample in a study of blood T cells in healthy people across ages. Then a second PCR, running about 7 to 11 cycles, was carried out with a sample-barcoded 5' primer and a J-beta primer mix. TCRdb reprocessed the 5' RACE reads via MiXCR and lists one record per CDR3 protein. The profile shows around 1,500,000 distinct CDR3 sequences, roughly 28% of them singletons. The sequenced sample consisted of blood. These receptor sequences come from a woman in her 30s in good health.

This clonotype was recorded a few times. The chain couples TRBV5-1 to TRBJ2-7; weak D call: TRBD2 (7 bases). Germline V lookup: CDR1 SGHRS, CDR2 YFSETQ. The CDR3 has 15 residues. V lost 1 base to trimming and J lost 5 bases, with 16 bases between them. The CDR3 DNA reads TGCGCCAGCAGCTTGCTGGAAAGAGGGGGGGACGAGCAGTACTTC. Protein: CASSLLERGGDEQYF.

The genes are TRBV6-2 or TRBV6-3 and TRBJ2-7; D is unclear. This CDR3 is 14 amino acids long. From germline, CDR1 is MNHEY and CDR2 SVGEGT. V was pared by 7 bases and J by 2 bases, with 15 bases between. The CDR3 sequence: CASIKGFTPYEQYF. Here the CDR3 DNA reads TGTGCCAGCATCAAAGGCTTCACCCCCTACGAGCAGTACTTC.

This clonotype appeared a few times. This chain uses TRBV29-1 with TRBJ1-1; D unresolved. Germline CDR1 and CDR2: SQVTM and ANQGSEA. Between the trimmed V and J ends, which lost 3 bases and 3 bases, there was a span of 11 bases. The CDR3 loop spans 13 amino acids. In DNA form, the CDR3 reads TGCAGCGTTGACGAGAGTTTGGACACTGAAGCTTTCTTT. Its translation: CSVDESLDTEAFF.

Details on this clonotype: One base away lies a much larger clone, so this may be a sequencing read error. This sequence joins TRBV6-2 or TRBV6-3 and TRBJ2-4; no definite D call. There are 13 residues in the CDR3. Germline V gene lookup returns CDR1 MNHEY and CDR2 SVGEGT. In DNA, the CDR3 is TGTGCCAGCAGGTACTTAGCCAAAAACATTCAGTACTTC. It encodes CASRYLAKNIQYF.

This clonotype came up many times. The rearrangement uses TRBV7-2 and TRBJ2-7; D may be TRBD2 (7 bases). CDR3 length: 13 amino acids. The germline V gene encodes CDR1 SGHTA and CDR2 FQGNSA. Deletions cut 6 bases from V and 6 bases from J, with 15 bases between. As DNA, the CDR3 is TGTGCCAGCAGGGGAGGACAGCGGGGCGAGCAGTACTTC. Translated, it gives CASRGGQRGEQYF.

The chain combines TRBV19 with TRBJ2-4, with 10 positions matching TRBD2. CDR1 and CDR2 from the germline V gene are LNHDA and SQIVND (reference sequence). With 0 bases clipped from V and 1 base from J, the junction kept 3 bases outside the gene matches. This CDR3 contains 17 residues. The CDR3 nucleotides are TGTGCCAGTAGTATAGAACAGCGGGAGGGGGCCAAAAACATTCAGTACTTC. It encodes CASSIEQREGAKNIQYF.

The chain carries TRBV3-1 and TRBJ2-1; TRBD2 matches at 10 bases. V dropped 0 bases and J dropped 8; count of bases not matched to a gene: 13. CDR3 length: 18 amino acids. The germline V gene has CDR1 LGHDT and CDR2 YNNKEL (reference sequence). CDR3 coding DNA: TGTGCCAGCAGCCAAGACGCCGCTAGCGGGAGAGGGAGAGATGAGCAGTTCTTC. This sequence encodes CASSQDAASGRGRDEQFF.

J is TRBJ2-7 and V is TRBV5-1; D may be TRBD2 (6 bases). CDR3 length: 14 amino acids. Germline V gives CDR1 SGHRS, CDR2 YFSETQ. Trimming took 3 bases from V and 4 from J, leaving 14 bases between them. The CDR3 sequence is CASSSPSAPYEQYF. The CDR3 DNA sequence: TGCGCCAGCAGCTCCCCTAGCGCCCCGTACGAGCAGTACTTC.

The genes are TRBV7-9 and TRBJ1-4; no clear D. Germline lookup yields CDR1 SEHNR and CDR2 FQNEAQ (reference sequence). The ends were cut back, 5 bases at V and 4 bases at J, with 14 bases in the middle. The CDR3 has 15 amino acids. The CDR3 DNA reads TGTGCCAGCAGCGCACCGGACGGAATTAATGAAAAACTGTTTTTT. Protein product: CASSAPDGINEKLFF.

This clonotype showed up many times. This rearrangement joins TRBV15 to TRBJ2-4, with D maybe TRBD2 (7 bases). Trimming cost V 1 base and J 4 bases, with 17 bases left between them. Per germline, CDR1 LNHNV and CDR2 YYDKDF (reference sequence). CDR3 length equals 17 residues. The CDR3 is CATSRGRGGGSKNIQYF. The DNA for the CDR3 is TGTGCCACCAGCAGAGGGAGGGGGGGAGGATCTAAAAACATTCAGTACTTC. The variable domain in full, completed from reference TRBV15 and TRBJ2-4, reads DAMVIQNPRYQVTQFGKPVTLSCSQTLNHNVMYWYQQKSSQAPKLLFHYYDKDFNNEADTPDNFQSRRPNTSFCFLDIRSPGLGDTAMYLCATSRGRGGGSKNIQYFGAGTRLSVL.

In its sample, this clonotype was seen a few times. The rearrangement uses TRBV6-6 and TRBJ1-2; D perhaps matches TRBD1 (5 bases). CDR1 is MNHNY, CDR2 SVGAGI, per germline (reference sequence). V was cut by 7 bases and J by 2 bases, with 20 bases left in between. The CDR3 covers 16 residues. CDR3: CASTKWGEGENYGYTF. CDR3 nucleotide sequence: TGTGCCAGCACCAAATGGGGGGAGGGAGAAAACTATGGCTACACCTTC.

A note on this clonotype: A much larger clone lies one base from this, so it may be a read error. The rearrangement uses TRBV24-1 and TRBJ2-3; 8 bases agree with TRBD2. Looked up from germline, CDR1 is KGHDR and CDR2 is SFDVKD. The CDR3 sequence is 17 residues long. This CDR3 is CAASDRGSGESRDTQYF. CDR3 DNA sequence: TGTGCCGCCAGTGACCGAGGTAGCGGGGAGTCTAGAGATACGCAGTATTTT.

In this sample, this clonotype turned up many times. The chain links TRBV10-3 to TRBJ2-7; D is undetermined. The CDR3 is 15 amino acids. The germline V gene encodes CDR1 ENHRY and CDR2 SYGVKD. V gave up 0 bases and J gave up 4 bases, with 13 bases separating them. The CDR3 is CAISESLSPGYEQYF. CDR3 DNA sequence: TGTGCCATCAGTGAGTCCTTGTCCCCCGGGTACGAGCAGTACTTC.

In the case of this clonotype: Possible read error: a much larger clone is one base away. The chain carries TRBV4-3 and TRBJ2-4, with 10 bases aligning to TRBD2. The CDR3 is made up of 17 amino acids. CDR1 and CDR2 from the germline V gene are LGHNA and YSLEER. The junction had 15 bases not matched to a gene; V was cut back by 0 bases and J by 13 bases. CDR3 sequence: CASSQDRLAGAYNEQYF. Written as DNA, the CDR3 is TGCGCCAGCAGCCAAGATCGTCTAGCGGGAGCCTACAATGAGCAGTACTTC.

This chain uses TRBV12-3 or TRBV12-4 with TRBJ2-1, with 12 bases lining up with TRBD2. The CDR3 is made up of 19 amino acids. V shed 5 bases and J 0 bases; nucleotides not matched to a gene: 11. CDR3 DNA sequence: TGTGCCAGCAGTCAACAGGGGACTAGCGGGCGTAGCTCCTACAATGAGCAGTTCTTC. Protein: CASSQQGTSGRSSYNEQFF.

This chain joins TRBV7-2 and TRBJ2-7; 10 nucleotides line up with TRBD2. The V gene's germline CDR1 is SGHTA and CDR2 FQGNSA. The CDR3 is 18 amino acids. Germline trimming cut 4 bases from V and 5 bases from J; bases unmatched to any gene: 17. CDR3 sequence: CASSSALVAGGLRHEQYF. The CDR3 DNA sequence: TGTGCCAGCAGCTCAGCGCTCGTAGCGGGGGGCTTGAGGCACGAGCAGTACTTC.